The next 20 T cell receptor beta chains were all read from a single sample in a study of shared clonotypes between healthy human individuals. Sequencing used immunoSEQ multiplex PCR; TCRdb keeps in-frame clones, though not all of them. The table lists 1.4 million to 1.5 million clones, approximately 96% of them singletons. Sequenced: naive CD4+ T cells sorted from blood. Subset defined: CD45RA+ positively selected. The receptor set was obtained from a man aged 30 to 39 in good health.

The chain employs TRBV27 and TRBJ2-7, with 13 nucleotides matching TRBD2. The V gene end was trimmed by 4 bases and the J gene end by 4 bases; junction bases not matched to a gene: 4. CDR3 size: 15 residues. Germline CDR1 reads MNHEY; CDR2 reads SMNVEV (reference sequence). Here the CDR3 DNA reads TGTGCCAGCAGTTCGAAACTAGCGGGAGGGTACGAGCAGTACTTC. This gives the protein CASSSKLAGGYEQYF.

The gene calls are TRBV5-6 and TRBJ2-1, with a tentative D call TRBD1 (6 bases). CDR3 size: 16 residues. Germline CDR1 and CDR2: SGHDT and YYEEEE. Trimming pared 0 bases from V and 3 bases from J, leaving 13 bases between. The CDR3 region is CASSLVGGPNYNEQFF. The CDR3 DNA is TGTGCCAGCAGCTTGGTTGGGGGCCCGAACTACAATGAGCAGTTCTTC.

This chain joins TRBV28 and TRBJ2-3; TRBD1 is a possible D gene (6 bases). The germline V gene has CDR1 MDHEN and CDR2 SYDVKM. The V gene lost 4 bases and the J gene lost 4 bases, with 18 bases spanning the gap. The CDR3 spans 16 residues. The CDR3 DNA sequence: TGTGCCAGCAGTTCGAACCTCAGGGGAATTTCAGATACGCAGTATTTT. Amino acid sequence: CASSSNLRGISDTQYF. The entire variable domain, with the rest obtained from reference TRBV28 and TRBJ2-3, is as follows: DVKVTQSSRYLVKRTGEKVFLECVQDMDHENMFWYRQDPGLGLRLIYFSYDVKMKEKGDIPEGYSVSREKKERFSLILESASTNQTSMYLCASSSNLRGISDTQYFGPGTRLTVL.

The V and J genes are TRBV19 and TRBJ1-1; TRBD1 aligns across 8 bases. V shed 8 bases, J shed 4 bases, and the junction held 9 bases outside the gene matches. Germline CDR1 and CDR2: LNHDA and SQIVND (reference sequence). CDR3 length equals 14 residues. The CDR3 nucleotides are TGTGCCAGTGCGCAGGGGGCTGGCGGCACTGAAGCTTTCTTT. It yields the protein CASAQGAGGTEAFF.

The genes are TRBV18 and TRBJ1-4, with D hard to call. CDR1 is KGHSH and CDR2 is LQKENI in the germline V gene. The CDR3 loop spans 14 amino acids. V was pared by 1 base and J by 10 bases, with 13 bases between. CDR3 sequence: CASSPHPPEGKLFF. The CDR3 DNA reads TGTGCCAGCTCACCACACCCCCCCGAGGGAAAACTGTTTTTT.

This sequence joins TRBV6-6 and TRBJ2-2; 12 bases fit TRBD2. The germline gives CDR1 MNHNY, CDR2 SVGAGI (reference sequence). The CDR3 is made up of 16 amino acids. V was pared by 4 bases and J by 7 bases, with 7 bases of the junction left unmatched. The CDR3 reads CASSSLAGGPDGELFF. CDR3 bases: TGTGCCAGCAGTTCCCTAGCGGGAGGGCCCGACGGGGAGCTGTTTTTT.

This sequence joins TRBV15 and TRBJ1-1; D not certain. Deletions cut 9 bases from V and 1 base from J, with 12 bases between. Germline CDR1 LNHNV, CDR2 YYDKDF (reference sequence). This CDR3 contains 13 residues. The CDR3 loop reads CATNRVQNTEAFF. CDR3 bases: TGTGCCACTAACCGAGTCCAGAACACTGAAGCTTTCTTT. The full variable domain, completed using reference TRBV15 and TRBJ1-1, is DAMVIQNPRYQVTQFGKPVTLSCSQTLNHNVMYWYQQKSSQAPKLLFHYYDKDFNNEADTPDNFQSRRPNTSFCFLDIRSPGLGDTAMYLCATNRVQNTEAFFGQGTRLTVV.

The chain uses TRBV2 and TRBJ2-2; 9 bases match TRBD2. This CDR3 spans 17 amino acids. The germline CDR1 and CDR2 sequences are SNHLY and FYNNEI. The J segment lost 4 bases and the V segment lost 7 bases, leaving 13 bases of the junction unmatched. The CDR3 spells CASTGVSGSRGTGELFF. CDR3 DNA: TGTGCCAGCACCGGAGTTAGCGGGAGCAGGGGCACCGGGGAGCTGTTTTTT.

The genes are TRBV2 and TRBJ2-7; TRBD2 matches at 7 bases. Germline loops: CDR1 SNHLY, CDR2 FYNNEI. The ends lost 7 bases at V and 0 bases at J; junction bases unmatched: 12. The CDR3 consists of 16 residues. The CDR3 is CASKVGLSGTSYEQYF. The DNA of the CDR3 is TGTGCCAGCAAAGTGGGACTAAGCGGAACCTCCTACGAGCAGTACTTC. Variable domain in full (rest from reference TRBV2 and TRBJ2-7): EPEVTQTPSHQVTQMGQEVILRCVPISNHLYFYWYRQILGQKVEFLVSFYNNEISEKSEIFDDQFSVERPDGSNFTLKIRSTKLEDSAMYFCASKVGLSGTSYEQYFGPGTRLTVT.

V gene TRBV12-5 combines with J gene TRBJ2-1, with 8 bases that match TRBD2. Germline trimming cut 4 bases from V and 0 bases from J; bases unmatched to any gene: 2. This CDR3 comprises 15 residues. From germline, CDR1 is LGHNT and CDR2 FRNRAP. The CDR3 DNA reads TGTGCTAGTGGTTACAGCGGGAGCTCCTACAATGAGCAGTTCTTC. Its translation is CASGYSGSSYNEQFF.

The chain recombines TRBV29-1 with TRBJ1-1; TRBD1 is a possible D gene (5 bases). The CDR3 sequence is 15 residues long. Trimming left V 4 bases short and J 1 base short, with 16 bases between. Germline V lookup: CDR1 SQVTM, CDR2 ANQGSEA. Written as DNA, the CDR3 is TGCAGCGTTGTAAGTCAAGGGCAGGGGAACACTGAAGCTTTCTTT. Its protein is CSVVSQGQGNTEAFF.

The chain recombines TRBV5-1 with TRBJ2-7, with D perhaps matching TRBD1 (5 bases). V was pared by 0 bases and J by 3 bases, with 16 bases between. In germline, CDR1 is SGHRS, CDR2 YFSETQ. The CDR3 runs to 16 residues. As DNA, the CDR3 is TGCGCCAGCAGCTTGGAAGGGCAGGGTCCTATCTACGAGCAGTACTTC. Translation: CASSLEGQGPIYEQYF.

The rearrangement joins TRBV14 to TRBJ2-1; possibly TRBD2 for D (6 bases). There are 15 residues in the CDR3. Germline lookup yields CDR1 SGHDN and CDR2 FVKESK. Trimming stripped 4 bases from V and 8 bases from J, with 18 bases between. The CDR3 loop is CASSLIGREVDEQFF. In nucleotides, the CDR3 is TGTGCCAGCAGCCTAATCGGGAGAGAGGTCGATGAGCAGTTCTTC.

The chain has TRBV5-6 and TRBJ2-1; 9 nucleotides agree with TRBD1. CDR1 and CDR2 from the germline V gene are SGHDT and YYEEEE. J gave up 16 bases and V 3 bases, and 5 bases lay outside the gene matches. The CDR3 totals 11 residues. The CDR3 DNA reads as TGTGCCAGCAGCTCCGGGACAGGGACATTCTTC. This translates into CASSSGTGTFF.

This chain links TRBV7-3 with TRBJ2-1; possibly TRBD2 for D (6 bases). Trimming pared 4 bases from V and 8 bases from J, leaving 12 bases between. The CDR3 is 13 amino acids. Germline loops: CDR1 SGHTA, CDR2 FQGTGA. CDR3 protein: CASSSRGRDEQFF. The CDR3 DNA follows: TGTGCCAGCAGCTCCCGGGGGAGAGATGAGCAGTTCTTC.

This clone was seen once. CDR3 residues: CASSLNRDSEQYF. The CDR3 DNA follows: TGTGCCAGCAGCTTAAACAGGGACAGCGAGCAGTACTTC. The V and J genes are TRBV7-6 and TRBJ2-7; 7 bases match TRBD1. Germline values: CDR1 SGHVS, CDR2 FNYEAQ. This CDR3 has 13 amino acids. After removal of 2 bases from V and 6 bases from J, the junction contained 4 bases not matched to a gene.

The gene calls are TRBV6-1 and TRBJ1-3; 7 bases map to TRBD1. Looked up from germline, CDR1 is MNHNS and CDR2 is SASEGT. This CDR3 spans 14 amino acids. With 7 bases clipped from V and 3 bases from J, the junction kept 6 bases outside the gene matches. The CDR3 DNA reads as TGTGCCAGCACCAGGACAGGAATTGGAAACACCATATATTTT. Its translation: CASTRTGIGNTIYF.

This clone was observed a single time. CDR3 in amino acids: CASSPDWSSYNEQFF. Here the CDR3 DNA reads TGTGCCAGCAGCCCCGACTGGAGCTCCTACAATGAGCAGTTCTTC. This chain uses TRBV7-2 with TRBJ2-1, with D uncertain. The germline V gene encodes CDR1 SGHTA and CDR2 FQGNSA. The CDR3 loop spans 15 amino acids. Trimming removed 5 bases from V and 0 bases from J, with 11 bases in between.

As for this clone: A much more abundant neighbour one base away suggests this may be a read error. Additional DNA sequences in this sample encode the identical CDR3. The CDR3 reads CASTGTVNQPQHF. CDR3 nucleotide sequence: TGTGCCAGCACCGGGACAGTCAATCAGCCCCAGCATTTT. The chain has TRBV6-1 and TRBJ1-5, with 7 bases matching TRBD1. Germline CDR1 and CDR2: MNHNS and SASEGT. The CDR3 consists of 13 residues. V was pared by 7 bases and J by 3 bases, with 3 bases of the junction left unmatched.

The sample holds one count of this clone. V and J are TRBV7-2 and TRBJ2-1; 14 bases are a match to TRBD2. Germline V gene lookup returns CDR1 SGHTA and CDR2 FQGNSA. This CDR3 spans 15 amino acids. V was clipped by 4 bases and J by 13 bases; unmatched bases: 9. The CDR3 DNA reads as TGTGCCAGCAGCTCGGGACTAGCGGGAGTTTTTCCCCAGTTCTTC. The encoded protein is CASSSGLAGVFPQFF. Full variable domain (rest looked up from reference TRBV7-2 and TRBJ2-1): GAGVSQSPSNKVTEKGKDVELRCDPISGHTALYWYRQSLGQGLEFLIYFQGNSAPDKSGLPSDRFSAERTGGSVSTLTIQRTQQEDSAVYLCASSSGLAGVFPQFFGPGTRLTVL.